This T cell receptor (beta chain) was identified in a study of cytomegalovirus exposure and HLA in healthy donors. Losses at the gene ends were 3 bases for V and 7 bases for J; bases not matched to a gene: 5. The length of the CDR3 is 14 residues. Germline-derived CDR1 and CDR2 are MGHRA and YSYEKL. In its sample, this clone was seen once. Amplification used 60 Vbeta primers and 13 Jbeta primers. Clones were sequenced by immunoSEQ multiplex PCR, and TCRdb holds only the in-frame ones, with some missing. The sample yields around 220,000 clones, over 65% seen once. The TCR was taken from a man in his forties in good health and CMV-seronegative. The rearrangement joins TRBV4-1 to TRBJ2-2; TRBD1 matches at 7 bases. The sequenced sample consisted of PBMCs. CDR3 region: CASSHRQGDGELFF. In DNA, the CDR3 is TGCGCCAGCAGCCACCGACAGGGTGACGGGGAGCTGTTTTTT.